These 2 T cell receptor beta chains share one sample of origin, sequenced in a study of blood T cell repertoires in COVID-19. Sequenced by immunoSEQ multiplex PCR; TCRdb stores in-frame clones only, minus some. The table records about 160,000 clones, roughly 80% of them present only once. The sample was PBMCs or T cells enriched from blood (not recorded which). Every receptor here comes from a middle-aged woman with acute COVID-19.

This clone was seen a single time. This rearrangement joins TRBV3-1 (or the pseudogene TRBV3-2) to TRBJ2-1; D not certain. Germline lookup yields CDR1 LGHDT and CDR2 YNNKEL (reference sequence). Trimming removed 1 base from V and 1 base from J, with 5 bases in between. The length of the CDR3 is 14 residues. CDR3 in DNA: TGTGCCAGCAGCCAAGGAGTTTCCTACAATGAGCAGTTCTTC. Its translation is CASSQGVSYNEQFF.

This clone appeared once. The CDR3 nucleotides are TGTGCTAGTGGTTTGGTTATCACAGATACGCAGTATTTT. Translation: CASGLVITDTQYF. The chain joins TRBV12-5 to TRBJ2-3; D is ambiguous. V was clipped by 0 bases and J by 2 bases, with 3 bases between them. CDR1 is LGHNT and CDR2 is FRNRAP in the germline V gene. This CDR3 is built from 13 residues.